This TCR beta chain stems from a study of metastatic and nonmetastatic thyroid tumors. Findings and caveats of the study: Compared with benign nodules, malignant thyroid tumors were reported to have significantly higher TCR beta diversity in both blood and tumor.

TCRdb used MiXCR to call clones anew from the PCR reads. The sample lists approximately 6,000 clones; around a third were seen once. The germline gives CDR1 DFQATT, CDR2 SNEGSKA (reference sequence). Trimming took 3 bases from V and 6 from J, leaving 18 bases between them. CDR3 length equals 15 residues. The table lists this clone with a count of one. Its cognate antigen is unknown. None of the patients had undergone any treatment ahead of thyroid surgery. This rearrangement joins TRBV20-1 to TRBJ2-1; D might be TRBD1 (5 bases). The receptor's source is a male donor with papillary thyroid cancer or a benign thyroid nodule (not recorded which). Some clones in this sample may be carry-over from other donors' samples. Source material: adjacent normal tissue. The chain's CDR3 is CSASPQRGYGNEQFF. CDR3 DNA sequence: TGCAGTGCTAGTCCGCAAAGGGGATATGGCAATGAGCAGTTCTTC.